This TCR beta chain was captured in a study of OX40 agonist ivuxolimab in advanced cancers. Germline V gives CDR1 WNHNN, CDR2 SYGVQD (reference sequence). CDR3 length equals 12 residues. The V and J ends lost 4 bases and 7 bases, in that order; junction bases with no gene match: 3. The table came from immunoSEQ multiplex PCR; TCRdb's copy has only in-frame clones and leaves some out. The sample shows 20,000 to 25,000 clones, under 95% of them seen only once. The rearrangement joins TRBV10-1 to TRBJ2-7; TRBD2 agrees at 8 bases. The sequence was obtained from an adult with an advanced solid tumor such as melanoma, head and neck, liver or kidney cancer. Sample: CD4+ or CD8+ T cells sorted from blood, taken in a trial of the OX40 agonist ivuxolimab. CDR3 sequence: CASSGAGEEQYF. The CDR3 region has the DNA TGCGCCAGCAGTGGAGCGGGGGAAGAGCAGTACTTC.